This T cell receptor beta chain comes out of a study of siplizumab effects on memory and regulatory T cells. Overall study results and limits: In roughly 80-96% of proliferating CD4+ or CD8+ clones, a naive or memory phenotype could not be assigned.

The method was immunoSEQ multiplex PCR; TCRdb's version includes in-frame clones alone and lacks a portion of them. This sample has about 110,000 clones, with roughly nine tenths found just once. This clone occurred once. No antigen is known for it. The ends lost 6 bases at V and 4 bases at J; junction bases unmatched: 0. The CDR3 covers 12 residues. CDR1 is SNHLY, CDR2 FYNNEI, per germline. Material: Tregs sorted from blood. The clonotype was recovered from a human donor in good health. The chain has TRBV2 and TRBJ1-5, with 7 nucleotides matching TRBD1. CDR3 loop: CASRQGNQPQHF. The CDR3 coding sequence is TGTGCCAGCAGACAGGGGAATCAGCCCCAGCATTTT.